Shown below are 28 T cell receptor beta chains from a single sample sequenced in a study of blood T cell repertoires in COVID-19. Here immunoSEQ multiplex PCR was the method, and the copy in TCRdb shows in-frame clones only, minus some. Of some 390,000 clones detected, 80% to 90% appear once; the ten largest clones hold about 2.1%. Sequenced: peripheral blood. These receptors were collected from a woman aged 55 to 70 with COVID-19, enrolled during active disease.

As to this clone: This sample includes further DNA sequences coding for the same CDR3. CDR3 sequence reads: CASSPTGGGYGYTF. The CDR3 DNA reads as TGTGCCAGCTCACCTACAGGGGGAGGCTATGGCTACACCTTC. The chain combines TRBV18 with TRBJ1-2; 8 nucleotides align to TRBD1. Losses at the gene ends were 3 bases for V and 4 bases for J; bases not matched to a gene: 4. The CDR3 loop spans 14 amino acids. Germline V gene lookup returns CDR1 KGHSH and CDR2 LQKENI. The whole variable domain, remainder taken from reference TRBV18 and TRBJ1-2, is NAGVMQNPRHLVRRRGQEARLRCSPMKGHSHVYWYRQLPEEGLKFMVYLQKENIIDESGMPKERFSAEFPKEGPSILRIQQVVRGDSAAYFCASSPTGGGYGYTFGSGTRLTVV.

This chain joins TRBV9 and TRBJ2-6; 8 bases are a match to TRBD2. With 7 bases clipped from V and 0 bases from J, the junction kept 12 bases outside the gene matches. This CDR3 comprises 18 residues. CDR1 and CDR2 (germline): SGDLS, YYNGEE. CDR3 sequence (DNA): TGTGCCAGCGGGTCTTTAGCGGGAATTGTCTCTGGGGCCAACGTCCTGACTTTC. It translates to CASGSLAGIVSGANVLTF. Looking up the rest from reference TRBV9 and TRBJ2-6 gives the full variable domain: DSGVTQTPKHLITATGQRVTLRCSPRSGDLSVYWYQQSLDQGLQFLIQYYNGEERAKGNILERFSAQQFPDLHSELNLSSLELGDSALYFCASGSLAGIVSGANVLTFGAGSRLTVL.

The CDR3 DNA reads as TGTGCCAGCAGTTATTCCCAATCGGGGGGAGCTTTCTTT. This codes for CASSYSQSGGAFF. The rearrangement uses TRBV6-5 and TRBJ1-1; D may be TRBD1 (5 bases). CDR1 is MNHEY, CDR2 SVGAGI, per germline. This CDR3 is built from 13 residues. Trimming took off 3 bases at V and 10 bases at J, with 15 bases between the two ends.

The V gene is TRBV5-1, the J gene TRBJ2-5; 11 nucleotides match TRBD1. Germline V gives CDR1 SGHRS, CDR2 YFSETQ. J gave up 9 bases and V 4 bases, and 5 bases lay outside the gene matches. The CDR3 contains 13 residues. CDR3 in DNA: TGCGCCAGCAGCCCAGGGGACAGGGGGTCCCAGTACTTC. Translation: CASSPGDRGSQYF.

There are a few counts of this clone. The rearrangement uses TRBV30 and TRBJ2-1; D is unresolved. V was trimmed by 4 bases and J by 0 bases, leaving 7 bases between them. The CDR3 has 13 residues. Germline-derived CDR1 and CDR2 are GTSNPN and SVGIG (reference sequence). The CDR3 reads CAWNPNSYNEQFF. The CDR3 DNA reads as TGTGCCTGGAATCCCAACTCCTACAATGAGCAGTTCTTC. Based on the CDR3 plus reference TRBV30 and TRBJ2-1, the full variable domain is SQTIHQWPATLVQPVGSPLSLECTVEGTSNPNLYWYRQAAGRGLQLLFYSVGIGQISSEVPQNLSASRPQDRQFILSSKKLLLSDSGFYLCAWNPNSYNEQFFGPGTRLTVL.

V is TRBV6-5 and J is TRBJ2-3; 7 bases fit TRBD2. The trim removed 6 bases at V and 0 bases at J, leaving 6 bases unmatched. This CDR3 has 15 residues. CDR1 and CDR2 from the germline V gene are MNHEY and SVGAGI. DNA for the CDR3: TGTGCCAGCAGGGTCAGCGGGGCTAGCACAGATACGCAGTATTTT. Protein: CASRVSGASTDTQYF.

This clone has just one count. The rearrangement links TRBV5-5 to TRBJ2-3, with 14 bases aligning to TRBD2. CDR3 size: 15 residues. V was clipped by 5 bases and J by 4 bases; unmatched bases: 3. Germline V gene data show CDR1 as SGHKS and CDR2 as YYEKEE (reference sequence). The CDR3 region is CASSRLAGGPDTQYF. Written as DNA, the CDR3 is TGTGCCAGCAGTCGACTAGCGGGGGGGCCAGATACGCAGTATTTT.

The V gene is TRBV6-1, the J gene TRBJ2-2; 8 bases line up with TRBD1. J gave up 0 bases and V 5 bases, and 5 bases lay outside the gene matches. CDR3 length: 16 residues. Per germline, CDR1 MNHNS and CDR2 SASEGT. CDR3 sequence reads: CASSQGQGANTGELFF. CDR3 nucleotides: TGTGCCAGCAGTCAAGGACAGGGTGCGAACACCGGGGAGCTGTTTTTT.

Regarding this clone: Other DNA sequences in the same sample also yield this CDR3. The rearrangement uses TRBV5-1 and TRBJ1-1, with D perhaps TRBD1 (5 bases). The V gene's germline CDR1 is SGHRS and CDR2 YFSETQ. The CDR3 covers 13 residues. The V end lost 5 bases, the J end lost 0 bases, and 8 bases lay between the germline ends. CDR3 sequence: CASRTGVNTEAFF. In DNA form, the CDR3 reads TGCGCCAGCAGAACGGGGGTGAACACTGAAGCTTTCTTT.

The chain couples TRBV28 to TRBJ2-7, with a possible D match to TRBD2 (5 bases). Trimming removed 7 bases at V and 6 bases at J, with 19 bases between. The CDR3 length is 14 residues. Germline lookup yields CDR1 MDHEN and CDR2 SYDVKM. The chain's CDR3 is CASTSYLIGGEQYF. The CDR3 DNA follows: TGTGCCAGCACCTCCTATCTAATCGGAGGCGAGCAGTACTTC.

The gene calls are TRBV18 and TRBJ1-5; D unclear. The CDR3 has 16 amino acids. With 2 bases removed from V and 3 bases from J, the gap between germline ends came to 14 bases. Germline CDR1 and CDR2: KGHSH and LQKENI. The CDR3 bases are TGTGCCAGCTCACCATTTACCACAGTAAACAATCAGCCCCAGCATTTT. This gives the protein CASSPFTTVNNQPQHF.

This rearrangement joins TRBV5-4 to TRBJ1-2, with D hard to call. V was pared by 4 bases and J by 0 bases, with 16 bases between. The CDR3 totals 16 residues. CDR1 is SGHNT, CDR2 YYREEE, per germline (reference sequence). CDR3 bases: TGTGCCAGCAGCACAGATGGAGGGTACCCTAACTATGGCTACACCTTC. Translation gives CASSTDGGYPNYGYTF.

This rearrangement joins TRBV11-1 to TRBJ1-1, with D unresolved. The CDR3 covers 13 residues. Between the trimmed V and J ends, which lost 3 bases and 4 bases, there was a span of 9 bases. CDR1 is SGHAT and CDR2 is FQDESV in the germline V gene (reference sequence). CDR3 nucleotides: TGTGCCAGCAGCTTTGGCTCTGGCACTGAAGCTTTCTTT. This sequence encodes CASSFGSGTEAFF.

This clone appeared a single time. The chain is built from TRBV7-9 and TRBJ1-2; 7 bases line up with TRBD1. CDR3 length: 15 amino acids. The ends lost 0 bases at V and 11 bases at J; junction bases unmatched: 12. CDR1 is SEHNR and CDR2 is FQNEAQ in the germline V gene (reference sequence). CDR3 sequence reads: CASSLATTGLARYTF. The CDR3 nucleotides read TGTGCCAGCAGCTTAGCGACGACAGGGTTAGCGAGGTACACCTTC.

The chain combines TRBV6-2 or TRBV6-3 with TRBJ2-3; 8 bases fit TRBD1. The CDR3 is made up of 16 amino acids. V was pared by 0 bases and J by 3 bases, with 5 bases of the junction left unmatched. Germline values: CDR1 MNHEY, CDR2 SVGEGT. The CDR3 DNA sequence: TGTGCCAGCAGTTACTCCCGGACAGGGCGGACAGATACGCAGTATTTT. The encoded protein is CASSYSRTGRTDTQYF.

The chain recombines TRBV2 with TRBJ1-5; D is unclear. The V gene's germline CDR1 is SNHLY and CDR2 FYNNEI. V was clipped by 4 bases and J by 7 bases, with 17 bases between them. The CDR3 has 15 residues. The chain's CDR3 is CASSVLTTRGQPQHF. The CDR3 DNA reads TGTGCCAGCAGTGTTCTGACCACCCGCGGGCAGCCCCAGCATTTT.

The CDR3 loop is CASEAGSRDTQYF. The CDR3 DNA follows: TGTGCCAGCGAAGCGGGGAGCCGAGATACGCAGTATTTT. The V call is TRBV2, the J call TRBJ2-3; 7 positions agree with TRBD2. V lost 8 bases to trimming and J lost 5 bases; unmatched junction nucleotides: 7. Per the germline V gene, CDR1 is SNHLY and CDR2 is FYNNEI. The CDR3 sequence is 13 residues long. Complete variable domain (other parts from reference TRBV2 and TRBJ2-3): EPEVTQTPSHQVTQMGQEVILRCVPISNHLYFYWYRQILGQKVEFLVSFYNNEISEKSEIFDDQFSVERPDGSNFTLKIRSTKLEDSAMYFCASEAGSRDTQYFGPGTRLTVL.

The chain employs TRBV10-1 and TRBJ2-3; D unclear. V lost 3 bases to trimming and J lost 6 bases, with 13 bases between them. Germline CDR1 is WNHNN and CDR2 is SYGVQD (reference sequence). This CDR3 spans 14 amino acids. CDR3 bases: TGCGCCAGCAGTGATAACAGACGAGCTGATACGCAGTATTTT. Protein: CASSDNRRADTQYF.

A word on this clone: Other DNA sequences in this specimen translate into the identical CDR3. The J gene is TRBJ2-7, the V gene TRBV18, with a tentative D call TRBD1 (5 bases). The CDR3 has 13 amino acids. The V and J ends lost 3 bases and 4 bases respectively, with 10 bases between them. Germline CDR1 and CDR2: KGHSH and LQKENI. Here the CDR3 reads CASSPTDTYEQYF. For the CDR3, the DNA is TGTGCCAGCTCACCGACGGACACTTACGAGCAGTACTTC.

The chain employs TRBV5-1 and TRBJ1-1, with a possible D match to TRBD1 (6 bases). V lost 4 bases and J 0 bases, leaving 16 bases between the germline ends. The V gene's germline CDR1 is SGHRS and CDR2 YFSETQ. This CDR3 spans 16 amino acids. CDR3 bases: TGCGCCAGCAGCAGTGGCGGGGGCCCTATGAACACTGAAGCTTTCTTT. Translation gives CASSSGGGPMNTEAFF. The variable domain in full, with the rest retrieved from reference TRBV5-1 and TRBJ1-1, is KAGVTQTPRYLIKTRGQQVTLSCSPISGHRSVSWYQQTPGQGLQFLFEYFSETQRNKGNFPGRFSGRQFSNSRSEMNVSTLELGDSALYLCASSSGGGPMNTEAFFGQGTRLTVV.

V and J are TRBV12-3 or TRBV12-4 and TRBJ1-2; D is uncertain. This CDR3 region has 13 residues. V was pared by 6 bases and J by 5 bases, with 13 bases between. The CDR3 region is CASSPNGDYGYTF. CDR3 nucleotide sequence: TGTGCCAGCAGCCCCAACGGAGATTATGGCTACACCTTC.

This chain links TRBV19 with TRBJ2-7; no clear D gene. Between the trimmed V and J ends, which lost 5 bases and 0 bases, there was a span of 14 bases. Germline V gene sequence: CDR1 LNHDA, CDR2 SQIVND (reference sequence). The CDR3 sequence is 15 residues long. This chain's CDR3 is CASSVATLPSYEQYF. The CDR3 region has the DNA TGTGCCAGTAGTGTCGCTACCCTCCCCTCCTACGAGCAGTACTTC.

The genes are TRBV2 and TRBJ2-6, with D hard to call. The CDR3 contains 13 residues. Germline V lookup: CDR1 SNHLY, CDR2 FYNNEI. V lost 7 bases and J lost 4, with 8 bases in between. This CDR3 is CASIRGGANVLTF. The CDR3 DNA is TGTGCCAGCATCCGAGGCGGGGCCAACGTCCTGACTTTC.

The gene calls are TRBV9 and TRBJ1-2; 8 nucleotides agree with TRBD1. Trimming took 4 bases from V and 4 from J; bases not matched to a gene: 15. The CDR3 covers 17 residues. CDR1 SGDLS and CDR2 YYNGEE come from the germline V gene. CDR3 in amino acids: CASSPGTGPYTSYGYTF. CDR3 DNA sequence: TGTGCCAGCAGCCCCGGGACAGGACCGTACACCTCCTATGGCTACACCTTC.

As to this clone: Other DNA sequences of this sample code for an identical CDR3. The chain recombines TRBV5-1 with TRBJ1-3; D may be TRBD1 (5 bases). The length of the CDR3 is 12 residues. The germline V gene encodes CDR1 SGHRS and CDR2 YFSETQ. The ends were cut back, 7 bases at V and 0 bases at J, with 5 bases in the middle. The CDR3 nucleotides read TGCGCCAGCCAGGGCTCTGGAAACACCATATATTTT. Protein: CASQGSGNTIYF.

This chain uses TRBV6-5 with TRBJ1-2, with a tentative D call TRBD1 (5 bases). V lost 0 bases to trimming and J lost 7 bases, with 15 bases between them. The CDR3 is 15 residues long. CDR1 and CDR2 from the germline V gene are MNHEY and SVGAGI. DNA for the CDR3: TGTGCCAGCAGTTACTCTAGTCAGGGAGGCCGTGGCTACACCTTC. Translated: CASSYSSQGGRGYTF.

This chain connects TRBV27 to TRBJ1-2, with a weak D call TRBD1 (6 bases). With 5 bases removed from V and 4 bases from J, the gap between germline ends came to 20 bases. This CDR3 spans 16 amino acids. In germline, CDR1 is MNHEY, CDR2 SMNVEV (reference sequence). The CDR3 bases are TGTGCCAGCAGTCAAGCAGCGGACAGTTCTCCCTATGGCTACACCTTC. Translated: CASSQAADSSPYGYTF.

This sequence joins TRBV5-1 and TRBJ2-7; 8 bases are a match to TRBD2. From germline, CDR1 is SGHRS and CDR2 YFSETQ. The CDR3 extends over 16 amino acids. The junction had 6 bases not matched to a gene; V was cut back by 0 bases and J by 1 base. DNA of the CDR3: TGCGCCAGCAGCTTGGAGCCTAGCGGGTTATCCTACGAGCAGTACTTC. This encodes CASSLEPSGLSYEQYF.